This T cell receptor beta chain was found in a study of blood T cell repertoires in COVID-19 (TCRdb year 2020). Regarding the research as a whole: Collaborator samples came from the United States, Italy and Spain and covered acute and convalescent phases of COVID-19. Nearly every sample came with metadata listing a de-identified subject ID, COVID-19 status, age in years and sex. Samples were obtained from the ongoing ImmuneRACE study (first 160 participants) and from 1,200 or so subjects provided by 6 global collaborators. A freely available public database, intended as a resource for researchers studying the immune response to SARS-CoV-2, is where the repertoires were released. Deeply sampled blood TCRbeta repertoires from subjects exposed to, actively infected with, or recovered from COVID-19 were included in the dataset. Where HLA class I and class II types were available, the types were taken from metadata supplied by the sample provider, not from assay-based typing. The prospective study material was composed of cDNA or gDNA derived from T cells, B-cell-depleted T cells, or PBMCs. What the authors observed across the whole study: The amount of clinical and demographic metadata varied by source and participant and was provided uncurated.

Participants in the prospective study were aged roughly 18 to 100 years, lived in approximately 26 United States geographic areas, and enrolled through a virtual design. Cohort assignment in the prospective study relied on participant-reported clinical history from a screening survey and a study questionnaire. For ImmuneRACE Cohort 3, a participant was defined as recovered based on two consecutive negative NP/OP PCR tests, clearance by a healthcare professional, or resolution of symptoms. Mobile phlebotomists in the prospective study collected whole blood, serum and a nasopharyngeal or oropharyngeal swab from every participant. Additional blood draws and questionnaires over an approximately two-month period could optionally be provided by prospective study participants. Before DNA extraction, blood samples from the prospective study were shipped at room temperature or frozen. Reading from cysteine to phenylalanine, the CDR3 counts 13 amino acids. Just CDR3 DNA is preserved here, 39 bases in frame from base 1. V trim: 0 bases; J trim: 4 bases; unmatched bases: 2. Reading the germline V gene gives CDR1 SQVTM and CDR2 ANQGSEA.

About this clone: The clone's antigen remains unknown. Base qualities are not recorded, but no much larger clone differs from it by a single base.

The immunoSEQ Assay, a bias-controlled multiplex PCR, was used to amplify TCRbeta CDR3 regions from genomic DNA. The study's own analysis went as follows. Nucleated cell counts per sample were estimated from amplification of reference gene primers within the assay. To quantify the absolute abundance of each unique TCRbeta CDR3 rearrangement, sequence reads were collapsed and filtered. For each sample, productive Simpson clonality was calculated as the square root of Simpson's diversity index over productive rearrangements. Drawn from immuneACCESS, this table holds only the in-frame rearrangements with V and J called that TCRdb kept. Clones are partly lost; checked studies trace under half to an unresolved V gene and leave the rest unexplained. The D gene and trimming were derived from the DNA, and the V and J assignments and clone size from that table. The sample table contains 150,000 to 200,000 clones; only one count was recorded for almost 85% of them. The ten largest account for 9.5% to 12% of the sample.

The TCR comes from a man in his fifties who had recovered from COVID-19. The rearranged chain carries TRBV29-1 and TRBJ1-2; 7 of the junction bases match TRBD1. The sample was PBMCs or T cells enriched from blood (not recorded which). The DNA reads as follows: TGCAGCGTTGAAGACAGGGGGGCCTATGGCTACACCTTC. It is translated as CSVEDRGAYGYTF.